The 27 T cell receptor beta chains below all came from one sample that was sequenced in a study of shared clonotypes between healthy human individuals. Assay: immunoSEQ multiplex PCR; the TCRdb copy retains only in-frame clones and omits some. The sample contains 850,000 to 1,100,000 clones, approximately 80% of which appear only once. The sequenced material came from memory CD4+ T cells from PBMCs. The subset here: CD45RA-negative fraction. These receptors all come from a man younger than 35 in good health. Some clones in this sample may be carry-over from other donors' samples.

The rearrangement uses TRBV7-9 and TRBJ2-2; 10 bases are a match to TRBD2. Trimming at V came to 5 bases and at J to 4 bases, leaving 10 bases not matched to a gene. CDR3 size: 17 residues. From germline, CDR1 is SEHNR and CDR2 FQNEAQ (reference sequence). The CDR3 DNA is TGTGCCAGCAGCCCGATTCTAGCGGGAGACGGCACCGGGGAGCTGTTTTTT. Protein product: CASSPILAGDGTGELFF. Full variable domain (missing parts from reference TRBV7-9 and TRBJ2-2): DTGVSQNPRHKITKRGQNVTFRCDPISEHNRLYWYRQTLGQGPEFLTYFQNEAQLEKSRLLSDRFSAERPKGSFSTLEIQRTEQGDSAMYLCASSPILAGDGTGELFFGEGSRLTVL.

This rearrangement joins TRBV5-1 to TRBJ2-1, with D hard to call. The CDR3 consists of 15 residues. CDR1 and CDR2 from the germline V gene are SGHRS and YFSETQ. Trimming took off 0 bases at V and 6 bases at J, with 13 bases between the two ends. In nucleotides, the CDR3 is TGCGCCAGCAGCTTGGCCGGCCAGGAGATCAATGAGCAGTTCTTC. Translating it yields CASSLAGQEINEQFF. The whole variable domain, remainder taken from reference TRBV5-1 and TRBJ2-1, is KAGVTQTPRYLIKTRGQQVTLSCSPISGHRSVSWYQQTPGQGLQFLFEYFSETQRNKGNFPGRFSGRQFSNSRSEMNVSTLELGDSALYLCASSLAGQEINEQFFGPGTRLTVL.

The rearrangement links TRBV28 to TRBJ2-1, with D tentatively TRBD2 (6 bases). From germline, CDR1 is MDHEN and CDR2 SYDVKM. CDR3 size: 15 residues. The germline V and J ends were trimmed by 7 bases and 1 base, with 14 bases remaining between them. As DNA, the CDR3 is TGTGCCAGCATGGGGCGGGACCGTTCCTACAATGAGCAGTTCTTC. Translated: CASMGRDRSYNEQFF.

The CDR3 bases are TGTGCCAGCCGAACTCAACTAGGGGGCTTATATGGCTACACCTTC. Protein sequence: CASRTQLGGLYGYTF. This chain joins TRBV27 and TRBJ1-2, with 7 positions matching TRBD1. With 8 bases clipped from V and 5 bases from J, the junction kept 14 bases outside the gene matches. The CDR3 has 15 amino acids. Per the germline V gene, CDR1 is MNHEY and CDR2 is SMNVEV (reference sequence).

V usage is TRBV28 and J usage is TRBJ1-4; 10 nucleotides align to TRBD1. The trim removed 6 bases at V and 5 bases at J, leaving 6 bases unmatched. The CDR3 covers 15 residues. CDR1 is MDHEN, CDR2 SYDVKM, per germline. The chain's CDR3 is CASRFVGQGNEKLFF. For the CDR3, the DNA is TGTGCCAGCAGATTCGTGGGACAGGGGAATGAAAAACTGTTTTTT. Variable domain in full (rest from reference TRBV28 and TRBJ1-4): DVKVTQSSRYLVKRTGEKVFLECVQDMDHENMFWYRQDPGLGLRLIYFSYDVKMKEKGDIPEGYSVSREKKERFSLILESASTNQTSMYLCASRFVGQGNEKLFFGSGTQLSVL.

This CDR3 reads CASSLGLLNEQFF. CDR3 bases: TGCGCCAGCAGCCTGGGACTACTCAATGAGCAGTTCTTC. The chain employs TRBV5-1 and TRBJ2-1; 7 nucleotides agree with TRBD2. V lost 4 bases, J lost 6 bases, and 4 bases stayed unmatched. Germline assignment: CDR1 SGHRS and CDR2 YFSETQ. The CDR3 consists of 13 residues.

The V gene is TRBV2, the J gene TRBJ1-1, with no clear D. The CDR3 spans 13 residues. The V end was cut by 11 bases, the J end by 3 bases, with 16 bases between. CDR1 and CDR2 from the germline V gene are SNHLY and FYNNEI. The CDR3 bases are TGTGCCTCAAGTGGGCAGTCCGACACTGAAGCTTTCTTT. It specifies CASSGQSDTEAFF.

The rearrangement joins TRBV2 to TRBJ1-5; weak D call: TRBD1 (5 bases). CDR1 and CDR2 (germline): SNHLY, FYNNEI. This CDR3 spans 15 amino acids. V lost 3 bases and J lost 8, with 17 bases in between. CDR3 in DNA: TGTGCCAGCAGTGAGGCAGGGTATTCGGGCGAGCCCCAGCATTTT. Protein: CASSEAGYSGEPQHF.

The CDR3 DNA is TGTGCCAGCAGCTTAGAGGGTAGCGGGGGGTACAATGAGCAGTTCTTC. It specifies CASSLEGSGGYNEQFF. The J gene is TRBJ2-1, the V gene TRBV7-2, with TRBD2 identical over 10 bases. The CDR3 loop spans 16 amino acids. V was clipped by 1 base and J by 4 bases; unmatched bases: 4. Germline V gene sequence: CDR1 SGHTA, CDR2 FQGNSA.

This chain joins TRBV5-6 and TRBJ2-1, with 8 bases lining up with TRBD1. The CDR3 has 15 residues. Germline V gives CDR1 SGHDT, CDR2 YYEEEE. Trimming cost V 4 bases and J 5 bases; bases outside gene matches: 8. The CDR3 bases are TGTGCCAGCAGCGTAGCGACAGGGGCCCACAATGAGCAGTTCTTC. Protein: CASSVATGAHNEQFF.

This clone turned up a few times. The chain joins TRBV28 to TRBJ2-7; D perhaps matches TRBD2 (5 bases). Germline-derived CDR1 and CDR2 are MDHEN and SYDVKM. The V and J ends lost 2 bases and 0 bases respectively, with 17 bases between them. The CDR3 runs 17 residues. The CDR3 sequence is CASSLRRMTGTSYEQYF. Written as DNA, the CDR3 is TGTGCCAGCAGTTTAAGGAGGATGACGGGCACCTCCTACGAGCAGTACTTC.

This clone was observed once. V is TRBV7-2 and J is TRBJ2-5; D unclear. The CDR3 totals 14 residues. V was shortened by 4 bases and J by 6 bases, with 15 bases between the two germline ends. CDR1 is SGHTA, CDR2 FQGNSA, per germline. The CDR3 nucleotides are TGTGCCAGCAGCTCGCCGGGCCCCGGGCAGACCCAGTACTTC. Translation gives CASSSPGPGQTQYF.

This clone showed up just a few times. The V gene is TRBV28, the J gene TRBJ2-7, with TRBD1 matching 8 bases. Germline CDR1 and CDR2: MDHEN and SYDVKM. CDR3 length equals 14 residues. The junction had 11 bases not matched to a gene; V was cut back by 6 bases and J by 7 bases. The CDR3, as DNA: TGTGCCAGCAGCTTACTGCAGGGGGCGGGAGAGCAGTACTTC. Protein sequence: CASSLLQGAGEQYF.

With respect to this clone: A much larger clone lies a single base off, so this may be a read error. The same CDR3 arises from other DNA sequences in this sample as well. V gene TRBV5-1 combines with J gene TRBJ1-2, with D possibly TRBD1 on 5 matching bases. CDR3 length equals 14 residues. V was cut by 2 bases and J by 0 bases, with 8 bases left in between. Looked up from germline, CDR1 is SGHRS and CDR2 is YFSETQ. CDR3 protein: CASSLDSTNYGYTF. As DNA, the CDR3 is TGCGCCAGCAGCTTAGACAGCACTAACTATGGCTACACCTTC.

The V call is TRBV5-1, the J call TRBJ1-4; D gene ambiguous. Germline loops: CDR1 SGHRS, CDR2 YFSETQ. CDR3 length: 16 amino acids. Trimming stripped 0 bases from V and 11 bases from J, with 20 bases between. Here the CDR3 reads CASSLVERSTPGKLFF. The CDR3, as DNA: TGCGCCAGCAGCTTGGTTGAACGTTCCACCCCCGGGAAACTGTTTTTT.

V and J are TRBV6-7 and TRBJ2-1, with D tentatively TRBD2 (5 bases). TRBV6-7 is classed as an ORF, of uncertain function. CDR3 size: 13 residues. Trimming stripped 2 bases from V and 8 bases from J, with 10 bases between. CDR3 nucleotides: TGTGCCAGCAGTTACCTGGAGGCCCATGAGCAGTTCTTC. It specifies CASSYLEAHEQFF.

This rearrangement joins TRBV27 to TRBJ1-1; no firm D call. The V gene's germline CDR1 is MNHEY and CDR2 SMNVEV (reference sequence). Between the trimmed V and J ends, which lost 0 bases and 5 bases, there was a span of 13 bases. The CDR3 is 15 amino acids. The CDR3 region has the DNA TGTGCCAGCAGTTTATCCGTCGGCCGGGGTACTGAAGCTTTCTTT. Translated: CASSLSVGRGTEAFF.

This chain uses TRBV10-1 with TRBJ2-7; 8 positions match TRBD1. The CDR3 is 14 amino acids. V shed 5 bases, J shed 2 bases, and the junction held 5 bases outside the gene matches. In germline, CDR1 is WNHNN, CDR2 SYGVQD (reference sequence). CDR3 region: CASSPGQAPYEQYF. The CDR3 DNA is TGCGCCAGCAGTCCGGGACAGGCTCCCTACGAGCAGTACTTC.

The chain is built from TRBV5-1 and TRBJ2-5, with D maybe TRBD2 (6 bases). CDR3 length: 15 residues. The germline V and J ends were trimmed by 3 bases and 5 bases, with 17 bases remaining between them. Germline CDR1 SGHRS, CDR2 YFSETQ. CDR3 bases: TGCGCCAGCAGCTCGTATCTGGGGGGAGCGGAGACCCAGTACTTC. This translates into CASSSYLGGAETQYF.

Turning to this clone: Distinct nucleotide sequences in the sample also encode this CDR3. This chain joins TRBV6-1 and TRBJ1-1; D remains ambiguous. V lost 6 bases to trimming and J lost 8 bases, with 7 bases between them. This CDR3 spans 10 amino acids. Germline V gene data show CDR1 as MNHNS and CDR2 as SASEGT. Here the CDR3 DNA reads TGTGCCAGCAGGAACCGGGAAGCTTTCTTT. This translates into CASRNREAFF.

Points on this clone: It may be a read error: a sequence one base away is much more abundant. The V call is TRBV6-5, the J call TRBJ2-7, with 8 bases identical to TRBD1. The germline V gene encodes CDR1 MNHEY and CDR2 SVGAGI. CDR3 size: 12 residues. V gave up 6 bases and J gave up 2 bases; unmatched junction bases: 0. CDR3 nucleotide sequence: TGTGCCAGCAGGGACAGGGCCTACGAGCAGTACTTC. Its protein product is CASRDRAYEQYF.

The rearrangement joins TRBV5-5 to TRBJ1-2; unclear D gene. Trimming left V 5 bases short and J 3 bases short, with 26 bases between. CDR1 and CDR2 from the germline V gene are SGHKS and YYEKEE (reference sequence). The CDR3 is made up of 18 amino acids. The CDR3 nucleotides are TGTGCCAGCAGTCGGGAGCAGGTGACGGTAAATTATGACTATGGCTACACCTTC. Encoded protein: CASSREQVTVNYDYGYTF.

The CDR3, as DNA: TGTGCCAGCAGCCCCGCGGCTGGGAGGTACACTGAAGCTTTCTTT. Protein sequence: CASSPAAGRYTEAFF. The chain combines TRBV14 with TRBJ1-1; no reliable D call. Trimming cost V 4 bases and J 3 bases, with 15 bases left between them. There are 15 residues in the CDR3. Per germline, CDR1 SGHDN and CDR2 FVKESK.

The chain combines TRBV7-9 with TRBJ2-5; tentatively, D is TRBD1 or TRBD2 (5 bases each). Germline assignment: CDR1 SEHNR and CDR2 FQNEAQ (reference sequence). V lost 6 bases and J lost 7, with 21 bases in between. The CDR3 is 15 residues long. Here the CDR3 DNA reads TGTGCCAGCAGTCAACAACGGGGCCGAGATCGGACCCAGTACTTC. Translating it yields CASSQQRGRDRTQYF.

The genes are TRBV11-2 and TRBJ1-1, with D possibly TRBD1 on 5 matching bases. The CDR3 is 15 residues long. Trimming cost V 4 bases and J 5 bases, with 17 bases left between them. The germline CDR1 and CDR2 sequences are SGHAT and FQNNGV. The CDR3 loop reads CASSSTRQGGTEAFF. Written as DNA, the CDR3 is TGTGCCAGCAGCTCCACCCGGCAGGGTGGTACTGAAGCTTTCTTT.

In its sample, this clone was seen once. At the DNA level, this CDR3 is encoded by other sequences in the same sample as well. The rearrangement uses TRBV30 and TRBJ1-1; perhaps TRBD1 as D (5 bases). The CDR3 extends over 12 amino acids. V was cut by 2 bases and J by 5 bases, with 9 bases left in between. CDR1 is GTSNPN and CDR2 is SVGIG in the germline V gene (reference sequence). The CDR3 DNA reads as TGTGCCTGGAGTCAGGGTTGGACTGAAGCTTTCTTT. Its translation: CAWSQGWTEAFF. Using reference TRBV30 and TRBJ1-1 for the parts outside the CDR3, the full variable domain is SQTIHQWPATLVQPVGSPLSLECTVEGTSNPNLYWYRQAAGRGLQLLFYSVGIGQISSEVPQNLSASRPQDRQFILSSKKLLLSDSGFYLCAWSQGWTEAFFGQGTRLTVV.

V and J are TRBV11-3 and TRBJ2-3; 14 bases fit TRBD2. The trim removed 5 bases at V and 3 bases at J, leaving 4 bases unmatched. The CDR3 is 16 residues long. Germline loops: CDR1 SGHNT, CDR2 YENEEA. DNA of the CDR3: TGTGCCAGCAGCCCGGGACTAGCGGGGGTGACAGATACGCAGTATTTT. Translating gives CASSPGLAGVTDTQYF. The full variable domain, with the rest looked up from reference TRBV11-3 and TRBJ2-3, is EAGVVQSPRYKIIEKKQPVAFWCNPISGHNTLYWYLQNLGQGPELLIRYENEEAVDDSQLPKDRFSAERLKGVDSTLKIQPAELGDSAVYLCASSPGLAGVTDTQYFGPGTRLTVL.